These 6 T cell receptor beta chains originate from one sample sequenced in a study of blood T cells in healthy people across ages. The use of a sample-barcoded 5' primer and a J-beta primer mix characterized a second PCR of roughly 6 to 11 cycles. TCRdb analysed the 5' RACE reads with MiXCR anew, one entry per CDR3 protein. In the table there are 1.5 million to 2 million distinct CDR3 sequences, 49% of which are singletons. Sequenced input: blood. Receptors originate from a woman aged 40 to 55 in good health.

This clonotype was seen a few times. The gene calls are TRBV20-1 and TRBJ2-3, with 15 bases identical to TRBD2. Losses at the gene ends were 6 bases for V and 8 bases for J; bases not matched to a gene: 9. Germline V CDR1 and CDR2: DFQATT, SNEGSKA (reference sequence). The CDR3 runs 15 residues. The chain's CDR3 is CSAPGLAGGPGTQYF. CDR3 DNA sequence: TGCAGTGCACCCGGACTAGCGGGGGGGCCGGGTACGCAGTATTTT.

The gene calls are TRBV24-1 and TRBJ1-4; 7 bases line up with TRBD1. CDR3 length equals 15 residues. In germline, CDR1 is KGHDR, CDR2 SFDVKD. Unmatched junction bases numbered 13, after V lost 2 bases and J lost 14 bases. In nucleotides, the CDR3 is TGTGCCACCAGTGATTCGGCAGGGGGTGGAGAAATGCTGTTTTTT. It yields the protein CATSDSAGGGEMLFF.

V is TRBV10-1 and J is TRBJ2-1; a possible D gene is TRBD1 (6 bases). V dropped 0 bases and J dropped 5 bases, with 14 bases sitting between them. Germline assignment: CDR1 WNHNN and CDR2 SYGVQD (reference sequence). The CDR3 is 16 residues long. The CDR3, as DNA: TGCGCCAGCAGTGAGTCTTCAGGGGCATCCAACAATGAGCAGTTCTTC. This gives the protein CASSESSGASNNEQFF.

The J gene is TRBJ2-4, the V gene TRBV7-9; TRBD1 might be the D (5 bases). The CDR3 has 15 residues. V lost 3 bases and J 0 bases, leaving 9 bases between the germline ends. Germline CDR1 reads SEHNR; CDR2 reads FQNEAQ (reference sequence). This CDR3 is CASSFAGIAKNIQYF. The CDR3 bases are TGTGCCAGCAGCTTTGCAGGGATAGCCAAAAACATTCAGTACTTC.

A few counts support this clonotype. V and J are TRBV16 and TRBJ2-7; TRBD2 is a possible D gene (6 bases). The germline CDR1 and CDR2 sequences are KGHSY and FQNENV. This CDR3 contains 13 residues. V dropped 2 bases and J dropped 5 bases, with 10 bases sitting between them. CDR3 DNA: TGTGCCAGCAGCCAAGGAGGGGACCACGAGCAGTACTTC. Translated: CASSQGGDHEQYF. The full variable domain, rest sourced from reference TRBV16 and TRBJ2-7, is GEEVAQTPKHLVRGEGQKAKLYCAPIKGHSYVFWYQQVLKNEFKFLISFQNENVFDETGMPKERFSAKCLPNSPCSLEIQATKLEDSAVYFCASSQGGDHEQYFGPGTRLTVT.

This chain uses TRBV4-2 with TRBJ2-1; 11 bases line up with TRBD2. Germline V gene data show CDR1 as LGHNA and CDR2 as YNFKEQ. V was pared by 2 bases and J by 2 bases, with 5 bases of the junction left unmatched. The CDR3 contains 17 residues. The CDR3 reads CASSQQGLAGTYNEQFF. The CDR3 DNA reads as TGTGCCAGCAGCCAACAAGGACTAGCGGGTACCTACAATGAGCAGTTCTTC.